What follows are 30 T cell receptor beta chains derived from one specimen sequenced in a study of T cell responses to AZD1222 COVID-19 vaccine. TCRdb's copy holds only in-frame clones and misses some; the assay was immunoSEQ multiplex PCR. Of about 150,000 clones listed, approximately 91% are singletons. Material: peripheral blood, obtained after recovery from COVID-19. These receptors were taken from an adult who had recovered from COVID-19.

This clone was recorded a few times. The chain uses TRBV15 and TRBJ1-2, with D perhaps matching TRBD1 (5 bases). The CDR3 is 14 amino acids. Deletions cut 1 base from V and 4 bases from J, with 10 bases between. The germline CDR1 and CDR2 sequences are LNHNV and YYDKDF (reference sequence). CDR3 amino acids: CATSRGDGGYGYTF. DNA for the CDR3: TGTGCCACCAGCAGAGGGGACGGGGGCTATGGCTACACCTTC.

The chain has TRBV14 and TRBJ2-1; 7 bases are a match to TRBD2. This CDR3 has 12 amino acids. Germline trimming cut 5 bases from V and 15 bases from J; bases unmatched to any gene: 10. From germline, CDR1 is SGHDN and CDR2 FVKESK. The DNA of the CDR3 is TGTGCCAGCAGCGCGGGTCGGGGGGTACGGTTCTTC. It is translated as CASSAGRGVRFF. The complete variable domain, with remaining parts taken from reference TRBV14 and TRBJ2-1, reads EAGVTQFPSHSVIEKGQTVTLRCDPISGHDNLYWYRRVMGKEIKFLLHFVKESKQDESGMPNNRFLAERTGGTYSTLKVQPAELEDSGVYFCASSAGRGVRFFGPGTRLTVL.

The CDR3 region is CASSPGRLSSYNEQFF. CDR3 DNA sequence: TGTGCCAGCAGCCCCGGACGGTTAAGCTCCTACAATGAGCAGTTCTTC. The V and J genes are TRBV11-2 and TRBJ2-1; D gene uncertain. V lost 5 bases to trimming and J lost 0 bases, with 14 bases between them. The CDR3 consists of 16 residues. CDR1 is SGHAT, CDR2 FQNNGV, per germline. Combining the CDR3 with reference TRBV11-2 and TRBJ2-1 gives the whole variable domain EAGVAQSPRYKIIEKRQSVAFWCNPISGHATLYWYQQILGQGPKLLIQFQNNGVVDDSQLPKDRFSAERLKGVDSTLKIQPAKLEDSAVYLCASSPGRLSSYNEQFFGPGTRLTVL.

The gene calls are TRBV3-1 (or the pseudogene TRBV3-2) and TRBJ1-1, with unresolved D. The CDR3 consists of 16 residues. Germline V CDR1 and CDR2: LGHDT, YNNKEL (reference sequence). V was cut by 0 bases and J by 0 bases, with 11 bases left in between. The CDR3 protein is CASSQDLGVVNTEAFF. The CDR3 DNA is TGTGCCAGCAGCCAAGATTTGGGCGTGGTGAACACTGAAGCTTTCTTT.

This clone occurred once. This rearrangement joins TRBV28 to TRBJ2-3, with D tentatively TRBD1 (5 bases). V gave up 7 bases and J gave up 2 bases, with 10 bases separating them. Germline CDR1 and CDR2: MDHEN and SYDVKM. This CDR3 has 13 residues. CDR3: CASKGHYTDTQYF. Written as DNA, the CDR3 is TGTGCCAGCAAGGGGCACTACACAGATACGCAGTATTTT.

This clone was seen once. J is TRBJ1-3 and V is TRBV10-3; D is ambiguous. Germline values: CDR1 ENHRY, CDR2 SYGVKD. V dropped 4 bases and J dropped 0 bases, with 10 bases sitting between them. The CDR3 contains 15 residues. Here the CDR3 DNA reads TGTGCCATCAGTGTTGGGGAAGTCTCTGGAAACACCATATATTTT. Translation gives CAISVGEVSGNTIYF.

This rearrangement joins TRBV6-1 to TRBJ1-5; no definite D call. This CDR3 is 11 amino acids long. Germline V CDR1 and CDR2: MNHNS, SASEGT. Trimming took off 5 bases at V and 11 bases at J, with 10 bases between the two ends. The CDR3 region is CASSKGWSQHF. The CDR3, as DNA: TGTGCCAGCAGTAAGGGCTGGTCCCAGCATTTT.

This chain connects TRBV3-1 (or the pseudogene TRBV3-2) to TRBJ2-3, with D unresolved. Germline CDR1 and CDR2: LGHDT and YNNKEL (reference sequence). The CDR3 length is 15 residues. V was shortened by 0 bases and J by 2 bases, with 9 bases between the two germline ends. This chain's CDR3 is CASSQEPPLTDTQYF. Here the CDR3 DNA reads TGTGCCAGCAGCCAAGAACCCCCCCTCACAGATACGCAGTATTTT.

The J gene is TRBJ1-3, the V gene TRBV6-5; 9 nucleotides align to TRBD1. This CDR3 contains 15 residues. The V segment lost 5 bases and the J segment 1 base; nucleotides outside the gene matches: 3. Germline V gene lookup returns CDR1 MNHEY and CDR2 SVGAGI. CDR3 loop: CASSRQGVSGNTIYF. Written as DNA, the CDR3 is TGTGCCAGCAGTCGACAGGGGGTTTCTGGAAACACCATATATTTT.

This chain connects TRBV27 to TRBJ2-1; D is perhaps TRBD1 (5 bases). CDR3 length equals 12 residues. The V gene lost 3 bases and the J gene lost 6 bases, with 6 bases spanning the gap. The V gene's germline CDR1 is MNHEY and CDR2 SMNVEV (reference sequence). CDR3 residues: CASSFTGNEQFF. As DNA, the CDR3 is TGTGCCAGCAGTTTCACAGGCAATGAGCAGTTCTTC.

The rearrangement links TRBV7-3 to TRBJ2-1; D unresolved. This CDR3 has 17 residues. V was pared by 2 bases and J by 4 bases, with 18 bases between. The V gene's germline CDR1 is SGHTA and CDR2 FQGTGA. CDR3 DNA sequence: TGTGCCAGCAGCTTAGGTGGGAATTCTATGGAATACAATGAGCAGTTCTTC. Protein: CASSLGGNSMEYNEQFF.

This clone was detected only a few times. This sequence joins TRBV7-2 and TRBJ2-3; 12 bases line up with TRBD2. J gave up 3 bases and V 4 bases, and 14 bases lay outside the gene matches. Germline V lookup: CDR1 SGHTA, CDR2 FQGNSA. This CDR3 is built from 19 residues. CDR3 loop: CASSSWGRTSGGFTDTQYF. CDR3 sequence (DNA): TGTGCCAGCAGCTCCTGGGGGAGAACTAGCGGGGGGTTTACAGATACGCAGTATTTT.

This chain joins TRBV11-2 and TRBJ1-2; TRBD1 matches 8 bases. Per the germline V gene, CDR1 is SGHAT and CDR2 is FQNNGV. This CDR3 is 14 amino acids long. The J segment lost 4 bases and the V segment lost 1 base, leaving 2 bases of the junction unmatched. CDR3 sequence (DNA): TGTGCCAGCAGCTTAGTGGGACAGGCCTATGGCTACACCTTC. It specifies CASSLVGQAYGYTF.

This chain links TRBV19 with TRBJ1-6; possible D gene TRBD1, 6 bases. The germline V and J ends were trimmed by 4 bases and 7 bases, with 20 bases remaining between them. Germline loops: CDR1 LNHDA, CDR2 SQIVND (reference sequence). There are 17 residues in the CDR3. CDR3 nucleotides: TGTGCCAGTAGTACCATGACAGGAGCCCAGGGCAATTCACCCCTCCACTTT. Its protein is CASSTMTGAQGNSPLHF.

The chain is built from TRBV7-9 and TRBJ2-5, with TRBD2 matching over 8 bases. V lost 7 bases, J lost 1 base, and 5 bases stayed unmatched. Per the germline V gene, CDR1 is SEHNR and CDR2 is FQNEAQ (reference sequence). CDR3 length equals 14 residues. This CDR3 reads CASNPGGLQETQYF. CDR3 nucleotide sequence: TGTGCCAGCAACCCGGGGGGGCTCCAAGAGACCCAGTACTTC.

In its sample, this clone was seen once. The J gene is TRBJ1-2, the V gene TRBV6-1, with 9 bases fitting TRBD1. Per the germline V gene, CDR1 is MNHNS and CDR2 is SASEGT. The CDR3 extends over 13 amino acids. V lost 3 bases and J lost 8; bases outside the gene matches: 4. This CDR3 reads CASSERTGGGYTF. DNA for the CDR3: TGTGCCAGCAGTGAGAGAACAGGGGGCGGCTACACCTTC.

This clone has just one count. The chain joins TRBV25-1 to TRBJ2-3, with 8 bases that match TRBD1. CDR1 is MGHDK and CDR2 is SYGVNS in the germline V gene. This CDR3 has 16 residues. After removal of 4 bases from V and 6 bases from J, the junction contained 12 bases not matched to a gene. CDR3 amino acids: CASSGLQGGEADTQYF. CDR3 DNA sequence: TGTGCCAGCAGTGGACTACAGGGGGGAGAGGCGGATACGCAGTATTTT.

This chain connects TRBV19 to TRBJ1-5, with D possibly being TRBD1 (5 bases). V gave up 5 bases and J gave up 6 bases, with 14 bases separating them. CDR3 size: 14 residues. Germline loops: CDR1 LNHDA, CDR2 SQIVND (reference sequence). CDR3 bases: TGTGCCAGTAGTTTTGTCACCGGGGGTCAGCCCCAGCATTTT. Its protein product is CASSFVTGGQPQHF. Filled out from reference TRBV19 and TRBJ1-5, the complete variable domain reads DGGITQSPKYLFRKEGQNVTLSCEQNLNHDAMYWYRQDPGQGLRLIYYSQIVNDFQKGDIAEGYSVSREKKESFPLTVTSAQKNPTAFYLCASSFVTGGQPQHFGDGTRLSIL.

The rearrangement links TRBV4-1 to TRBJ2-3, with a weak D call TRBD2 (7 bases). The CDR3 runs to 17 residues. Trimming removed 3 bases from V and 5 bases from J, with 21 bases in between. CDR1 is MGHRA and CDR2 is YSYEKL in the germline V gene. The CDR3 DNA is TGCGCCAGCAGCCACCTGTGGGGGGGGCTCGAAATAGATACGCAGTATTTT. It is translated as CASSHLWGGLEIDTQYF.

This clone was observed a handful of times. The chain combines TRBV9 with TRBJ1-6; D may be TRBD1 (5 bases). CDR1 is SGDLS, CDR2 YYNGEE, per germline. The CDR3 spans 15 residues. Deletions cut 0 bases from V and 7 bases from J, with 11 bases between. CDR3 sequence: CASSVGQGGNSPLHF. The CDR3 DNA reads TGTGCCAGCAGCGTAGGGCAGGGTGGGAATTCACCCCTCCACTTT.

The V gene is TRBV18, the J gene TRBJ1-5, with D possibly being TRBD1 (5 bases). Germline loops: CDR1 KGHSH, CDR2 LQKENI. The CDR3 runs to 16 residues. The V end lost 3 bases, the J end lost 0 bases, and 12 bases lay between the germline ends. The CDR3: CASSPGQGDSNQPQHF. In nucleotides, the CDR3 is TGTGCCAGCTCACCTGGGCAGGGTGATAGCAATCAGCCCCAGCATTTT. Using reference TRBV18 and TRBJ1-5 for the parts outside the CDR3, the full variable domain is NAGVMQNPRHLVRRRGQEARLRCSPMKGHSHVYWYRQLPEEGLKFMVYLQKENIIDESGMPKERFSAEFPKEGPSILRIQQVVRGDSAAYFCASSPGQGDSNQPQHFGDGTRLSIL.

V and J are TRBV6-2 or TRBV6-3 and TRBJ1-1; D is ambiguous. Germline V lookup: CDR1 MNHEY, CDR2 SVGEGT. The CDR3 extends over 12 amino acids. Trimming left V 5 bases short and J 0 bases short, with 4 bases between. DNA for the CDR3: TGTGCCAGCAGTAGGTTGAACACTGAAGCTTTCTTT. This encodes CASSRLNTEAFF.

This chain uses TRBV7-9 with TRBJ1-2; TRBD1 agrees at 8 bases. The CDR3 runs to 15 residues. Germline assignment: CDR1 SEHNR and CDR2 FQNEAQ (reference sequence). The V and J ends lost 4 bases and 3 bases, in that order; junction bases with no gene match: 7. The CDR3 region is CASSYGPDRDYGYTF. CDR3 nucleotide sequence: TGTGCCAGCAGCTACGGTCCGGACAGGGACTATGGCTACACCTTC.

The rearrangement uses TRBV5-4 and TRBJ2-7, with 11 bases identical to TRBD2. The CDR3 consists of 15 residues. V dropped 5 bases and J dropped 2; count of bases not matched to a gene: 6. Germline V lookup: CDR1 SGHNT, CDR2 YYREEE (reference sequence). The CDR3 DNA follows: TGTGCCAGCAGGGGGGGACTAGCGGAAACCTACGAGCAGTACTTC. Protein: CASRGGLAETYEQYF.

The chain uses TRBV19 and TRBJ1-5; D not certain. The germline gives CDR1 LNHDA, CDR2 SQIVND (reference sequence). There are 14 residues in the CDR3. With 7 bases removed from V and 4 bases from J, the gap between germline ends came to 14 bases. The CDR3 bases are TGTGCCAGTACAGACGGACTCATAAATCAGCCCCAGCATTTT. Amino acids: CASTDGLINQPQHF.

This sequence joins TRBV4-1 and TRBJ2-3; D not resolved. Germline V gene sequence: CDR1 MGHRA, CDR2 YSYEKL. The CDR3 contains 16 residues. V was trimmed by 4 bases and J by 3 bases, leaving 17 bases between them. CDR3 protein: CASSLQPLTETDTQYF. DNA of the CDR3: TGCGCCAGCAGCCTCCAGCCCTTGACCGAGACAGATACGCAGTATTTT.

CDR3 coding DNA: TGCAGCGTTGAAGGGGGGGGCCTAGGGGCAGATACGCAGTATTTT. The encoded protein is CSVEGGGLGADTQYF. V usage is TRBV29-1 and J usage is TRBJ2-3; D is perhaps TRBD2 (7 bases). The germline gives CDR1 SQVTM, CDR2 ANQGSEA. Trimming stripped 1 base from V and 4 bases from J, with 15 bases between. The CDR3 is 15 amino acids.

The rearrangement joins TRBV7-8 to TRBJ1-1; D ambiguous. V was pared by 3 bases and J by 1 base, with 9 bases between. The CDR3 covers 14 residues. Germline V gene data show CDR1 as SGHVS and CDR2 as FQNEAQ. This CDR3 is CASSFGRANTEAFF. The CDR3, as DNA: TGTGCCAGCAGCTTTGGACGGGCGAACACTGAAGCTTTCTTT.

The CDR3 protein is CASSRQGSTSYNEQFF. The CDR3 region has the DNA TGCGCCAGCAGCCGGCAGGGGTCTACCTCCTACAATGAGCAGTTCTTC. J is TRBJ2-1 and V is TRBV5-1; D might be TRBD1 (6 bases). Germline CDR1 SGHRS, CDR2 YFSETQ. The CDR3 extends over 16 amino acids. Trimming cost V 4 bases and J 0 bases, with 14 bases left between them.

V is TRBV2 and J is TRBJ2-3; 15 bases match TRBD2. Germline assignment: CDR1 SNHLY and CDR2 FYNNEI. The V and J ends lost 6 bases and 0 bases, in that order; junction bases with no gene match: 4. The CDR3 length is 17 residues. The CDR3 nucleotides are TGTGCCAGCAGGACCGGGACTAGCGGGGGGAGCACAGATACGCAGTATTTT. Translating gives CASRTGTSGGSTDTQYF.